This T cell receptor beta chain was identified during a study of cytomegalovirus exposure and HLA in healthy donors (dated 2017 in TCRdb). As for the study more broadly: An earlier analysis of approximately 640 of the donors reported about 250 Gb of sequence data and 117 million unique TCR beta sequences from about 180 million T cells. All discovery cohort repertoires had been generated on a single sequencing platform. In a later analysis, previously published TCR beta repertoires from about 670 donors were re-analyzed and high-resolution HLA genotyping was added so that TCR occurrence patterns could be studied. Both class I and class II loci were covered by HLA typing, at four-digit resolution. The number of donors typed differed by locus, with roughly 620-630 for A, B, C, DRB1 and DQB1, roughly 520 for DQA1, approximately 570 for DPA1, and some 470 for DPB1. Rather than using new phenotypic data, the later analysis identified candidate immune exposures from TCR beta sequences and from how often those sequences occurred across donors. The study used immunosequencing to profile the T cell repertoires of approximately 690 subjects and linked those repertoires to cytomegalovirus serostatus. Roughly five DR-DQ haplotypes were handled as single units for association and clustering, since linkage in the cohort was strong. A separate validation cohort of about 110 different subjects was used in addition to the 666-subject first cohort. Roughly 300 gigabases of sequencing data and approximately 85 million unique TCR sequences were included in an early release covering roughly 600 HLA-typed donors. The study aimed to test whether cataloging public T cell receptors could reveal signatures of past pathogen exposure. An earlier analysis of 500 to 750 of the donors applied high-throughput TCR beta sequencing to assess whether each TCR beta V gene segment acted as functional or pseudogenic. Alongside the repertoire data, information on donor age, sex, ethnicity and CMV serostatus was compiled. In a later genetic analysis, genome-wide SNP genotypes for about three fifths of the roughly 670 donors were used, and that subset was treated as a discovery cohort. Across about 380 genotyped donors of the cohort, an average of roughly 250,000 unique TCR beta nucleotide sequences per donor were sequenced, and roughly 17% of those sequences were non-productive. The genetic ancestry cluster associated with self-reported Caucasian donors included 80% to 90% of the roughly 410 genotyped donors. The study combined high-throughput TCR immunosequencing, statistical association of individual TCRs with disease status, and machine learning to predict cytomegalovirus infection status.

The library was made by the immunoSEQ multiplex PCR assay. The multiplex PCR relied on a mix of 60 forward primers for TCR Vbeta segments and 13 reverse primers for TCR Jbeta segments. The CDR3 region of rearranged TCR beta genes was amplified from genomic DNA with a multiplex PCR assay. Amplified TCR beta libraries were sequenced as 87-base-pair reads on the Illumina HiSeq System. The paper's data handling went like this. In a later analysis, roughly 80 million unique TCR beta chains were counted across the roughly 610 repertoires, and around 11 million of these chains were shared by at least two donors. Raw reads were error-corrected and collapsed into unique sequences by a nearest-neighbor algorithm in which closely related sequences were merged to remove PCR and sequencing errors. CDR3 sequences were aligned to IMGT reference sequences to assign V, D and J gene segments. For a sequence to be retained, at least a six-nucleotide match to both a V gene segment and a J gene segment was required. A rearrangement counted as productive if the CDR3 had no stop codons and remained in frame with V and J, and every other rearrangement counted as non-productive. Following IMGT convention, CDR3 was defined as the stretch from the second conserved V-encoded cysteine up to the conserved J-encoded phenylalanine. In an earlier analysis of around 570 of the donors, sequences lacking an unambiguous match to a single V gene segment were excluded. In an earlier analysis of several hundred of the donors, V segments were called functional above 56.7% productive rearrangements and were called segregating when the between-donor standard deviation exceeded 5%. To diagnose cytomegalovirus status from the catalog of TCR beta chain sequences, a statistical classification framework was built. A later analysis assigned V and J genes by comparing TCR nucleotide sequences with IMGT/GENE-DB human TR gene sequences. A later analysis assigned CDR3 sequences and most-parsimonious VDJ recombination scenarios with the TCRdist pipeline. In a later analysis, each TCR beta chain was defined by its CDR3 amino acid sequence together with its V-gene family, and reads without a unique V-gene family were excluded. A later analysis removed several hundred highly shared, low-generation-probability nucleotide sequences to deal with suspected cross-contamination and a sequencing artifact. In a later analysis, a clonal expansion index was calculated for each public chain from normalized within-repertoire ranks of inferred template counts. Generation probabilities in a later analysis came from a VDJ recombination model fitted to out-of-frame rearrangements, and those results were checked against IGoR. Hypergeometric tests were used in a later analysis to score TCR-TCR, TCR-HLA and TCR-CMV co-occurrence, with a repertoire-size bias correction applied to the TCR pairs. A later analysis estimated false discovery rates by permuting HLA or CMV assignments 20 times. In a later analysis, co-occurring TCRs were grouped with DBSCAN, and TCRdist sequence similarity was added when clustering was performed within HLA-allele-positive subsets. Repertoires with fewer than 30,000 or more than 120,000 public chains were left out of co-occurrence clustering, as were about 5 repertoires with anomalous nucleotide sharing. TCRdb provides this immuneACCESS table in a form limited to in-frame rearrangements. Some clones are lacking; in checked studies, under half of them reflect an unresolved V gene, and why the rest are absent is not known. V, J and clone size derive from that table, while D and trimming were established from the DNA sequence. The sample profile shows hundreds of thousands of clones; less than 85% of them were found once. Jointly, the top ten make up 0.63% of the sample.

Comment on this clone: The clone's antigen remains unknown. No base quality values were provided; no much bigger clone lies one nucleotide off.

The cysteine opens and the phenylalanine closes a CDR3 of 12 amino acids. The read is trimmed to its CDR3 DNA, 36 bases read in frame from base 1. V and J are truncated by 4 bases and 6 bases respectively, leaving an intervening sequence of 10 bases. From the germline V gene, CDR1 is SGHRS and CDR2 is YFSETQ. Study-wide findings and limitations: A few of the identified cytomegalovirus-associated TCR beta chains were confirmed in vitro to be specific for cytomegalovirus antigens. Sequencing depth was assumed to be roughly uniform across donors in the presence/absence analyses, though that assumption may not hold. A further reported finding was that TCR beta sequences accurately predicted the HLA-A and HLA-B alleles for most subjects in the first cohort. Some IMGT-functional V segments, including TRBV6-2 and TRBV6-3, could not be distinguished by the 87-base-pair reads and were therefore excluded. The cohort was sequenced for TCR beta chains only, and without alpha or paired-chain data the features that could be detected were limited. In a later analysis, HLA-associated TCR beta chains were found to be more clonally expanded and to have lower generation probabilities than equally common non-associated chains. Over 15 rarely observed V segments, including chromosome 9 orphons, were excluded from the earlier analysis of approximately 500 of the donors because counts were too low. Several of the top co-occurrence clusters appeared to be linked to parvovirus B19, influenza, CMV and Epstein-Barr virus, according to a later analysis. Because some donors lacked HLA typing at each locus, the association tests relied only on the typed subset. Most TCR sequences were observed very rarely across donors, whereas some public TCRs were present in many individuals. At a false discovery rate of 0.05, a later analysis linked roughly 17,000 TCR beta sequences to specific HLA alleles. The study gave a list of about 160 TCR beta chains associated with cytomegalovirus. For the cohort, immune exposure information was limited to CMV serostatus. Strong co-occurrence of HLA alleles, especially DR and DQ, made assigning TCR associations to individual alleles difficult. A cluster of highly shared sequence variants was judged likely to represent a technical artifact of the sequencing pipeline. In a later analysis, most CMV-associated TCR beta chains were found to appear HLA-restricted, with HLA associations seemingly driven largely by CMV exposure. In an earlier analysis of 587 of the donors, most TCR beta V segments appeared in productive rearrangements about 87% or about 30% of the time, broadly matching IMGT annotations. In a later genetic analysis, fewer N-insertions in productive TCRs were reported among donors in an Asian-associated ancestry cluster than the roughly 710-donor mean. In a later analysis, TCR association rates were found to vary across HLA loci, with the most associated TCRs seen for DRB1 alleles and the fewest for HLA-C alleles. The classifier was reported to diagnose cytomegalovirus status with high specificity and sensitivity in both the original and validation cohorts. Linkage disequilibrium might explain the correlated functional status among segregating V segments, but an unknown experimental factor could not be ruled out. V-gene and J-gene trimming of TCR beta chains was associated with a missense DCLRE1C variant in a later genetic analysis, and the association was replicated in an independent cohort. According to the authors, the approach could potentially be generalized to other disease states and immunological phenotypes.

The cohort consisted of 666 healthy bone marrow donors. Cohort members were all nominally healthy when sampled, although unrecorded immune exposures were likely present. The donor tested CMV seronegative, placing the donor among the approximately 360 seronegative members of the cohort. Every donor gave a peripheral blood sample, and the peripheral blood mononuclear cells from that sample were used for TCR beta sequencing. Genomic DNA was extracted from the blood cell samples with the Qiagen DNeasy Blood Extraction Kit. The sequencing input was PBMCs. The chain is assembled from TRBV5-1 and TRBJ1-2; no D gene call is confident. This TCR came from a man aged 18 to 35 in good health and CMV-seronegative. CDR3 sequence: CASSTGTDGYTF. The bases are TGCGCCAGCAGCACGGGAACGGATGGCTACACCTTC.